These 30 T cell receptor beta chains came from one sample sequenced in a study of T-cell memory formation after mild COVID-19. MiXCR, run by TCRdb on the 5' RACE reads, gives a single entry per CDR3 protein. The profile covers 130,000 to 150,000 distinct CDR3 sequences, with 15% to 20% appearing a single time and around 2.5% taken by the ten largest. The sequenced sample was PBMCs or a T cell subset sorted from them (not recorded which). These receptors were obtained from an adult woman who had mild COVID-19 (a few samples of this study predate the infection). Cell type and time point are not known.

The table lists this clonotype with a few counts. The chain combines TRBV11-3 with TRBJ2-1; D is unresolved. Germline values: CDR1 SGHNT, CDR2 YENEEA. Trimming cost V 1 base and J 6 bases, with 13 bases left between them. CDR3 length equals 15 residues. CDR3 in DNA: TGTGCCAGCAGCTTAGGTGTGTTGAAGAGCAATGAGCAGTTCTTC. Translated: CASSLGVLKSNEQFF.

This chain links TRBV25-1 with TRBJ2-7; TRBD2 matches at 11 bases. This CDR3 comprises 16 residues. Germline lookup yields CDR1 MGHDK and CDR2 SYGVNS. Unmatched junction bases numbered 6, after V lost 5 bases and J lost 0 bases. The CDR3 DNA sequence: TGTGCCAGCAGTAAGACTAGCGGGATTACCTCCTACGAGCAGTACTTC. Translation: CASSKTSGITSYEQYF.

This rearrangement joins TRBV12-3 or TRBV12-4 to TRBJ1-2; no reliable D call. The V end lost 5 bases, the J end lost 8 bases, and 12 bases lay between the germline ends. This CDR3 comprises 12 residues. The CDR3 loop reads CASSQTRGGYTF. CDR3 DNA sequence: TGTGCCAGCAGTCAGACCCGCGGGGGCTACACCTTC.

This clonotype appeared many times. The chain has TRBV5-1 and TRBJ2-7; TRBD2 aligns across 8 bases. The CDR3 runs 14 residues. V shed 4 bases and J 3 bases; nucleotides not matched to a gene: 6. Germline lookup yields CDR1 SGHRS and CDR2 YFSETQ. This chain's CDR3 is CASSPGLGYYEQYF. CDR3 nucleotides: TGCGCCAGCAGCCCGGGACTAGGTTACTACGAGCAGTACTTC.

The chain recombines TRBV24-1 with TRBJ2-5; the D is unclear. The CDR3 is made up of 14 amino acids. Trimming pared 2 bases from V and 1 base from J, leaving 7 bases between. Germline loops: CDR1 KGHDR, CDR2 SFDVKD. CDR3 coding DNA: TGTGCCACCAGTGATTACGACGGCCAAGAGACCCAGTACTTC. Translation gives CATSDYDGQETQYF.

This chain connects TRBV4-2 to TRBJ1-4; 11 bases line up with TRBD1. Per the germline V gene, CDR1 is LGHNA and CDR2 is YNFKEQ. This CDR3 region has 19 residues. J was trimmed by 1 base and V by 0 bases; bases with no gene match: 7. In DNA form, the CDR3 reads TGTGCCAGCAGCCAAGATTTCGGGGACAGGGGGGTAACTAATGAAAAACTGTTTTTT. It yields the protein CASSQDFGDRGVTNEKLFF.

The chain is built from TRBV2 and TRBJ2-7, with D perhaps matching TRBD2 (6 bases). Germline values: CDR1 SNHLY, CDR2 FYNNEI. Trimming removed 3 bases at V and 6 bases at J, with 12 bases between. The CDR3 has 13 amino acids. CDR3 coding DNA: TGTGCCAGCAGTGAGGCGCAGGGAGGCGAGCAGTACTTC. Translated, it gives CASSEAQGGEQYF. The full variable domain, completed using reference TRBV2 and TRBJ2-7, is EPEVTQTPSHQVTQMGQEVILRCVPISNHLYFYWYRQILGQKVEFLVSFYNNEISEKSEIFDDQFSVERPDGSNFTLKIRSTKLEDSAMYFCASSEAQGGEQYFGPGTRLTVT.

This chain joins TRBV3-1 and TRBJ2-1; 9 bases map to TRBD2. V gave up 5 bases and J gave up 4 bases; unmatched junction bases: 12. The CDR3 runs to 17 residues. The V gene's germline CDR1 is LGHDT and CDR2 YNNKEL (reference sequence). This CDR3 reads CASSYPISGRGYNEQFF. The CDR3 nucleotides read TGTGCCAGCAGCTATCCGATTAGCGGGAGAGGGTACAATGAGCAGTTCTTC.

J is TRBJ2-1 and V is TRBV7-3; D perhaps matches TRBD2 (6 bases). The CDR3 spans 14 residues. Germline CDR1 is SGHTA and CDR2 is FQGTGA. Between the trimmed V and J ends, which lost 2 bases and 7 bases, there was a span of 12 bases. The CDR3 loop is CASSLGYGGNEQFF. The CDR3, as DNA: TGTGCCAGCAGCTTAGGTTATGGGGGGAATGAGCAGTTCTTC.

The genes are TRBV20-1 and TRBJ2-7; 10 bases line up with TRBD2. This CDR3 is 14 amino acids long. In germline, CDR1 is DFQATT, CDR2 SNEGSKA (reference sequence). The CDR3 reads CSAGLAPPSYEQYF. CDR3 DNA: TGCAGCGCGGGACTAGCGCCTCCATCCTACGAGCAGTACTTC.

V and J are TRBV5-1 and TRBJ1-2; D remains unclear. V was clipped by 0 bases and J by 2 bases, with 8 bases between them. The CDR3 is 14 amino acids. From germline, CDR1 is SGHRS and CDR2 YFSETQ. The CDR3 protein is CASSLEGHNYGYTF. The CDR3 DNA sequence: TGCGCCAGCAGCTTGGAGGGCCACAACTATGGCTACACCTTC.

The V call is TRBV5-1, the J call TRBJ1-2; possible D gene TRBD1, 5 bases. Trimming stripped 6 bases from V and 2 bases from J, with 20 bases between. This CDR3 comprises 16 residues. Germline V lookup: CDR1 SGHRS, CDR2 YFSETQ. DNA for the CDR3: TGCGCCAGCACCCCGGGGGATGGCGGGAGGAACTATGGCTACACCTTC. Translating it yields CASTPGDGGRNYGYTF.

V and J are TRBV14 and TRBJ2-5; D is uncertain. Trimming removed 4 bases from V and 5 bases from J, with 11 bases in between. This CDR3 has 13 amino acids. Germline CDR1 reads SGHDN; CDR2 reads FVKESK. The CDR3 DNA sequence: TGTGCCAGCAGCCCCAGGTTCCGGGAGACCCAGTACTTC. The encoded protein is CASSPRFRETQYF. Full variable domain (outside the CDR3, taken from reference TRBV14 and TRBJ2-5): EAGVTQFPSHSVIEKGQTVTLRCDPISGHDNLYWYRRVMGKEIKFLLHFVKESKQDESGMPNNRFLAERTGGTYSTLKVQPAELEDSGVYFCASSPRFRETQYFGPGTRLLVL.

This clonotype was detected a few times. V and J are TRBV7-9 and TRBJ2-5; D not certain. Germline-derived CDR1 and CDR2 are SEHNR and FQNEAQ (reference sequence). There are 14 residues in the CDR3. V was pared by 4 bases and J by 5 bases, with 14 bases between. The CDR3 sequence is CASSSLGTHETQYF. The CDR3 bases are TGTGCCAGCAGCTCCCTAGGAACTCACGAGACCCAGTACTTC.

This clonotype was seen only a few times. This chain joins TRBV5-1 and TRBJ2-5; D may be TRBD1 (6 bases). V lost 4 bases and J 2 bases, leaving 21 bases between the germline ends. This CDR3 region has 17 residues. CDR1 SGHRS and CDR2 YFSETQ come from the germline V gene. As DNA, the CDR3 is TGCGCCAGCAGCCGGGACCCCTTCCGGGACAAACAAGAGACCCAGTACTTC. This codes for CASSRDPFRDKQETQYF.

This clonotype was seen more than once but under ten times. V is TRBV12-3 or TRBV12-4 and J is TRBJ2-2, with TRBD2 matching over 11 bases. The ends lost 9 bases at V and 3 bases at J; junction bases unmatched: 3. The CDR3 runs 14 residues. The CDR3 DNA is TGTGCCAGTGGGACTAGCGGATACACCGGGGAGCTGTTTTTT. Translated: CASGTSGYTGELFF.

This clonotype has only a few counts. V gene TRBV4-3 combines with J gene TRBJ2-3; no definite D call. The V end was cut by 0 bases, the J end by 2 bases, with 12 bases between. The CDR3 is 16 residues long. Looked up from germline, CDR1 is LGHNA and CDR2 is YSLEER. CDR3 nucleotides: TGCGCCAGCAGCCAAGATCTCAACACGAACACAGATACGCAGTATTTT. As protein: CASSQDLNTNTDTQYF.

The rearrangement links TRBV5-1 to TRBJ1-6; D call uncertain. This CDR3 comprises 14 residues. Trimming shortened V by 2 bases and J by 9 bases, and 12 bases separated the two germline ends. Germline loops: CDR1 SGHRS, CDR2 YFSETQ. CDR3 amino acids: CASSFEGAGSPLHF. The CDR3 nucleotides read TGCGCCAGCAGCTTTGAAGGAGCAGGTTCACCCCTCCACTTT.

The chain uses TRBV24-1 and TRBJ2-6; the D gene is possibly TRBD2 (5 bases). Trimming took off 3 bases at V and 0 bases at J, with 14 bases between the two ends. CDR3 length: 18 amino acids. Looked up from germline, CDR1 is KGHDR and CDR2 is SFDVKD. CDR3 sequence (DNA): TGTGCCACCAGTGATCCCGGACTTTCCGGCTCTGGGGCCAACGTCCTGACTTTC. It specifies CATSDPGLSGSGANVLTF.

The rearrangement uses TRBV5-1 and TRBJ1-4, with a possible D match to TRBD1 (5 bases). From germline, CDR1 is SGHRS and CDR2 YFSETQ. V lost 4 bases, J lost 0 bases, and 10 bases lay in between. This CDR3 contains 15 residues. The CDR3 nucleotides are TGCGCCAGCAGCAGGGGACTTGCAACTAATGAAAAACTGTTTTTT. This translates into CASSRGLATNEKLFF.

This clonotype was seen a handful of times. This sequence joins TRBV10-2 and TRBJ2-2, with no clear D. The CDR3 covers 13 residues. V was cut by 4 bases and J by 4 bases, with 7 bases left in between. Germline lookup yields CDR1 WSHSY and CDR2 SAAADI. The CDR3 sequence: CASSAPSTGELFF. In DNA, the CDR3 is TGCGCCAGCAGTGCCCCATCCACCGGGGAGCTGTTTTTT.

The chain employs TRBV12-3 or TRBV12-4 and TRBJ2-4, with D perhaps TRBD1 (5 bases). The V gene lost 6 bases and the J gene lost 9 bases, with 18 bases spanning the gap. CDR3 length equals 14 residues. The CDR3 sequence is CASRPSAGIGIQYF. The CDR3, as DNA: TGTGCCAGCAGGCCCAGCGCAGGGATCGGCATTCAGTACTTC.

This clonotype has only a few counts. The V gene is TRBV11-2, the J gene TRBJ1-2; tentative D call: TRBD1 (6 bases). This CDR3 has 12 residues. The V and J ends lost 5 bases and 7 bases respectively, with 11 bases between them. Germline V gene lookup returns CDR1 SGHAT and CDR2 FQNNGV. This CDR3 reads CASSQQGGGYTF. The DNA of the CDR3 is TGTGCCAGCAGCCAACAGGGAGGTGGCTACACCTTC.

The CDR3: CAWDRDRSNYGYTF. The CDR3 DNA reads TGTGCCTGGGACCGGGACAGGTCTAACTATGGCTACACCTTC. The chain joins TRBV30 to TRBJ1-2, with 8 bases matching TRBD1. The J segment lost 0 bases and the V segment lost 5 bases, leaving 5 bases of the junction unmatched. Germline V CDR1 and CDR2: GTSNPN, SVGIG (reference sequence). The CDR3 is made up of 14 amino acids.

This clonotype was recorded many times. The chain links TRBV5-1 to TRBJ1-6; D gene unclear. The germline V and J ends were trimmed by 0 bases and 9 bases, with 13 bases remaining between them. The CDR3 runs 15 residues. Germline V lookup: CDR1 SGHRS, CDR2 YFSETQ. This CDR3 is CASSLADYAGSPLHF. The CDR3 region has the DNA TGCGCCAGCAGCTTGGCCGATTATGCAGGTTCACCCCTCCACTTT.

This clonotype was seen only a few times. The rearrangement uses TRBV12-3 or TRBV12-4 and TRBJ2-3, with no clear D. The CDR3 length is 12 residues. V lost 4 bases and J lost 10, with 12 bases in between. CDR3 nucleotide sequence: TGTGCCAGCAGTTACAACTACGGGTCGCAGTATTTT. It codes for CASSYNYGSQYF.

This clonotype was seen a handful of times. One junction end does not reproduce the germline sequence, and a read error may be involved. J is TRBJ1-1 and V is TRBV7-7; no clear D gene. CDR3 length: 13 residues. Germline lookup yields CDR1 SSHAT and CDR2 FNYEAQ (reference sequence). Written as DNA, the CDR3 is TGTGCTAGCAGCATGACTGCGGACACTGAAGCTTTCTTT. Translated: CASSMTADTEAFF.

The sample holds many counts of this clonotype. This chain connects TRBV4-3 to TRBJ2-7; a weak D match, TRBD1 (6 bases). V was trimmed by 3 bases and J by 3 bases, leaving 6 bases between them. From germline, CDR1 is LGHNA and CDR2 YSLEER. The CDR3 has 12 amino acids. Written as DNA, the CDR3 is TGCGCCAGCAGCCACAGGGGCTACGAGCAGTACTTC. The encoded protein is CASSHRGYEQYF.

This clonotype was detected only a few times. The chain is built from TRBV5-1 and TRBJ2-1; possible D gene TRBD1, 6 bases. V shed 4 bases and J shed 0 bases, with 20 bases lying between them. This CDR3 region has 18 residues. The germline V gene has CDR1 SGHRS and CDR2 YFSETQ. As DNA, the CDR3 is TGCGCCAGCAGCCCTTCCGGGACACCGAAGAGCTCCTACAATGAGCAGTTCTTC. It specifies CASSPSGTPKSSYNEQFF.

This clonotype has more than one count but fewer than ten. The chain carries TRBV5-6 and TRBJ1-1; the match to TRBD1 covers 7 bases. With 3 bases clipped from V and 2 bases from J, the junction kept 4 bases outside the gene matches. Germline CDR1 and CDR2: SGHDT and YYEEEE. The CDR3 is 14 residues long. The CDR3, as DNA: TGTGCCAGCAGCTGGGACAGAGAAAACACTGAAGCTTTCTTT. This gives the protein CASSWDRENTEAFF.